Detailed here is one T cell receptor (beta chain). This record belongs to a study of T-cell reconstitution after alpha-beta-depleted transplantation in children. The library targeted TCRbeta and was prepared with unique molecular identifiers. In TCRdb, the PCR reads were re-called with MiXCR into one record per CDR3 protein. The sample comprises 230,000 or so distinct CDR3 sequences, more than 10% of which are singletons, and approximately 2.4% rests with the top ten. The CDR3 consists of 10 residues. The V gene end was trimmed by 8 bases and the J gene end by 9 bases; junction bases not matched to a gene: 1. Germline-derived CDR1 and CDR2 are LNHDA and SQIVND (reference sequence).

The chain joins TRBV19 to TRBJ2-1; 7 bases match TRBD1. The source of this sequence is a human donor who donated a stem cell graft to a child with acute lymphoblastic leukemia. Sequenced material: PBMCs from the stem cell graft donor, taken from the stem cell graft. The CDR3 DNA sequence: TGTGCCAGTTCAGGGGGTGAGCAGTTCTTC. Residues: CASSGGEQFF. Full variable domain (missing parts from reference TRBV19 and TRBJ2-1): DGGITQSPKYLFRKEGQNVTLSCEQNLNHDAMYWYRQDPGQGLRLIYYSQIVNDFQKGDIAEGYSVSREKKESFPLTVTSAQKNPTAFYLCASSGGEQFFGPGTRLTVL.